What follows are 20 T cell receptor beta chains derived from one specimen sequenced in a study of monozygotic twins with inflammatory bowel disease. TCRdb reprocessed the 5' RACE reads, with one entry per CDR3 protein and no DNA. The sample data list fewer than 200,000 distinct CDR3 sequences. The sample consisted of blood. The receptors shown here come from a human donor with ulcerative colitis or Crohn's disease, or a healthy co-twin of an affected twin (not recorded which).

The chain carries TRBV6-2 or TRBV6-3 and TRBJ2-1; checking the TCRdb D call of TRBD1 is not possible without DNA. This CDR3 comprises 16 residues. The germline V gene has CDR1 MNHEY and CDR2 SVGEGT. The CDR3 here is CASSYSGGEEGNEQFF.

The chain carries TRBV5-1 and TRBJ2-3. In germline, CDR1 is SGHRS, CDR2 YFSETQ. The CDR3 contains 14 residues. The CDR3 reads CASSFRTRPDTQYF.

The chain couples TRBV7-3 to TRBJ2-3; the TCRdb call, TRBD1, lacks DNA for checking. This CDR3 has 15 residues. Germline CDR1 and CDR2: SGHTA and FQGTGA. The CDR3 spells CASSPNIRATDTQYF.

The V and J genes are TRBV7-9 and TRBJ1-5. CDR3 size: 14 residues. Germline loops: CDR1 SEHNR, CDR2 FQNEAQ (reference sequence). The CDR3 region is CASSLGLGMEPQHF. The complete variable domain, with remaining parts taken from reference TRBV7-9 and TRBJ1-5, reads DTGVSQNPRHKITKRGQNVTFRCDPISEHNRLYWYRQTLGQGPEFLTYFQNEAQLEKSRLLSDRFSAERPKGSFSTLEIQRTEQGDSAMYLCASSLGLGMEPQHFGDGTRLSIL.

The rearrangement uses TRBV24-1 and TRBJ2-3. The CDR3 runs 13 residues. Germline-derived CDR1 and CDR2 are KGHDR and SFDVKD. This CDR3 reads CATKTQGTDTQYF.

V and J are TRBV5-1 and TRBJ1-1. Germline CDR1 reads SGHRS; CDR2 reads YFSETQ. The CDR3 loop spans 14 amino acids. The CDR3 region is CASSLNRPSTEAFF.

The rearrangement uses TRBV5-4 and TRBJ1-2. Germline values: CDR1 SGHNT, CDR2 YYREEE (reference sequence). CDR3 size: 13 residues. CDR3 amino acids: CASSLPSTYGYTF.

The J gene is TRBJ2-3, the V gene TRBV5-1; TCRdb reports TRBD2, a call that lacks DNA to check it against. This CDR3 is 15 amino acids long. Germline V gene data show CDR1 as SGHRS and CDR2 as YFSETQ. CDR3 region: CASSSTSGRAGVQYF.

The chain has TRBV12-3 or TRBV12-4 and TRBJ2-6; TCRdb calls TRBD1, which cannot be checked without DNA. The CDR3 has 15 amino acids. The CDR3 is CASSLGGIRANVLTF.

This chain joins TRBV6-1 and TRBJ2-7; no DNA is available, so the TRBD1 call from TCRdb remains unchecked. Germline-derived CDR1 and CDR2 are MNHNS and SASEGT. The CDR3 is 15 amino acids. The CDR3 sequence is CASSPRARPSYEQYF.

This chain uses TRBV20-1 with TRBJ2-2; the D gene TCRdb calls, TRBD1, cannot be checked with no DNA. The CDR3 is made up of 16 amino acids. Germline values: CDR1 DFQATT, CDR2 SNEGSKA (reference sequence). CDR3 loop: CSARDSGTGGAGELFF.

The chain employs TRBV11-3 and TRBJ2-1; no DNA is available, so the TRBD1 call from TCRdb remains unchecked. Germline V CDR1 and CDR2: SGHNT, YENEEA. This CDR3 is built from 15 residues. The CDR3 loop reads CASSGQGASYNEQFF.

The chain links TRBV7-6 to TRBJ1-4. The CDR3 contains 16 residues. CDR1 and CDR2 from the germline V gene are SGHVS and FNYEAQ. CDR3 loop: CASSLGAGQTNEKLFF.

This chain links TRBV5-1 with TRBJ2-1; as DNA is missing, the TRBD1 call by TCRdb cannot be tested. This CDR3 region has 14 residues. Looked up from germline, CDR1 is SGHRS and CDR2 is YFSETQ. The CDR3 spells CASSMTGKSGEQFF.

V usage is TRBV5-1 and J usage is TRBJ1-1. The CDR3 covers 14 residues. In germline, CDR1 is SGHRS, CDR2 YFSETQ. The CDR3 spells CASSSDAFNTEAFF.

The rearrangement links TRBV6-6 to TRBJ2-7; the TRBD1 assignment by TCRdb is unverifiable without DNA. The CDR3 extends over 12 amino acids. The germline V gene encodes CDR1 MNHNY and CDR2 SVGAGI (reference sequence). CDR3 loop: CASSPGSYEQYF.

V is TRBV20-1 and J is TRBJ2-3; TCRdb's D call, TRBD2, is unchecked because there is no DNA. The CDR3 covers 18 residues. The germline V gene has CDR1 DFQATT and CDR2 SNEGSKA (reference sequence). The CDR3 reads CSARDRAALLRGTDTQYF.

The V and J genes are TRBV28 and TRBJ2-1; TCRdb's D call of TRBD1 is untestable without DNA. Germline V gene lookup returns CDR1 MDHEN and CDR2 SYDVKM. The CDR3 consists of 12 residues. The CDR3 spells CGTGQNYNEQFF.

The J gene is TRBJ2-3, the V gene TRBV5-1; without DNA, the TCRdb call of TRBD1 cannot be checked. CDR3 size: 15 residues. From germline, CDR1 is SGHRS and CDR2 YFSETQ. CDR3 region: CASSLGDRGTDTQYF.

The chain couples TRBV28 to TRBJ1-2; TCRdb designates TRBD1, a call that cannot be tested without DNA. Germline V lookup: CDR1 MDHEN, CDR2 SYDVKM. There are 12 residues in the CDR3. The CDR3 region is CASSDRIYGYTF.